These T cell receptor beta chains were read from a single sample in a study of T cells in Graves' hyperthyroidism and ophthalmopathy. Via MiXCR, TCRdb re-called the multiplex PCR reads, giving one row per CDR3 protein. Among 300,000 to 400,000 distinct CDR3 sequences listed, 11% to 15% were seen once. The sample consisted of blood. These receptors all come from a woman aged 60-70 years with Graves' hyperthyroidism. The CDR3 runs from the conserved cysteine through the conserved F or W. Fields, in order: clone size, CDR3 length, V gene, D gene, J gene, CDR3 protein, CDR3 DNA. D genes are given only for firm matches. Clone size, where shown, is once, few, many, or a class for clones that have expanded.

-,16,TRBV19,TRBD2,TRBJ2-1,CASSRTSGRSYNEQFF,TGTGCCAGTAGTAGGACTAGCGGGCGCTCCTACAATGAGCAGTTCTTC
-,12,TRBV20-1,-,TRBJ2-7,CSAMGPTYEQYF,TGCAGTGCTATGGGCCCTACCTACGAGCAGTACTTC
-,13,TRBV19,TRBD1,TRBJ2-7,CASSGTVSYEQYF,TGTGCCAGTAGCGGGACAGTTTCCTACGAGCAGTACTTC
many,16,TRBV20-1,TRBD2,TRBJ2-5,CSARQRGLVGRETQYF,TGCAGTGCTCGACAGAGGGGACTAGTAGGTCGGGAGACCCAGTACTTC
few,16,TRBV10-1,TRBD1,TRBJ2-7,CASSESIGTGGGEQYF,TGCGCCAGCAGTGAGTCTATTGGGACAGGGGGCGGCGAGCAGTACTTC
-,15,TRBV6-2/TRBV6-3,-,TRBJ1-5,CASSYSTKTGSAQHF,TGTGCCAGCAGTTACTCAACTAAGACAGGTTCAGCCCAGCATTTT
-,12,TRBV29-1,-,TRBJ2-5,CSAETRRETQYF,TGCAGCGCCGAGACTCGACGGGAGACCCAGTACTTC
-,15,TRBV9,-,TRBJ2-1,CASSVFGSSYNEQFF,TGTGCCAGCAGCGTATTCGGGAGTTCCTACAATGAGCAGTTCTTC
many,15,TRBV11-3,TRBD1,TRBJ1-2,CASSLAGTGGYGYTF,TGTGCCAGCAGCTTAGCCGGGACAGGGGGCTATGGCTACACCTTC
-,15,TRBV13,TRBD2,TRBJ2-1,CASSLPLAGPNEQFF,TGTGCCAGCAGCTTACCCCTAGCGGGTCCCAATGAGCAGTTCTTC
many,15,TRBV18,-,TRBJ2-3,CASSPPSRAADTQYF,TGTGCCAGCTCACCACCTTCTAGAGCGGCAGATACGCAGTATTTT
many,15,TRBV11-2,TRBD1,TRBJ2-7,CASSADRGLHYEQYF,TGTGCCAGCAGCGCCGACAGGGGGCTACACTACGAGCAGTACTTC
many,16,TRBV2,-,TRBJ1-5,CASSEKIPRGNQPQHF,TGTGCCAGCAGTGAAAAGATCCCCAGAGGCAATCAGCCCCAGCATTTT
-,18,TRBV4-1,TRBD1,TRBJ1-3,CASSQGGQGSSGGNTIYF,TGCGCCAGCAGCCAAGGGGGACAGGGGTCGAGCGGTGGAAACACCATATATTTT
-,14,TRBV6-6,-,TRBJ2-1,CASSYRQEYNEQFF,TGTGCCAGCAGTTACCGGCAGGAATACAATGAGCAGTTCTTC
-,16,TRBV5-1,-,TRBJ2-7,CASSLVGGGPSYEQYF,TGCGCCAGCAGCTTGGTGGGGGGAGGCCCCTCCTACGAGCAGTACTTC
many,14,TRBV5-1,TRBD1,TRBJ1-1,CASRIVTGGTEAFF,TGCGCCAGCAGGATTGTGACAGGGGGAACTGAAGCTTTCTTT
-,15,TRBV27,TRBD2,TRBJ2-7,CASTKTGGPNYEQYF,TGTGCCAGCACAAAAACGGGAGGCCCAAACTACGAGCAGTACTTC
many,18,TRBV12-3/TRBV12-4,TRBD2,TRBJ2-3,CASSLYLAGGPGEDTQYF,TGTGCCAGCAGCCTCTACTTAGCGGGAGGGCCGGGAGAAGATACGCAGTATTTT
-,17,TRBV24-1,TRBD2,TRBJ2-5,CATSDLAGVNGKETQYF,TGTGCCACCAGTGATTTGGCGGGAGTAAACGGTAAAGAGACCCAGTACTTC
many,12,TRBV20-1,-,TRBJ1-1,CSAPNGVSEAFF,TGCAGTGCGCCGAATGGGGTGAGTGAAGCTTTCTTT
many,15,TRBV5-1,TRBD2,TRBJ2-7,CASSAGTSGTYEQYF,TGCGCCAGCAGCGCCGGGACTAGCGGTACCTACGAGCAGTACTTC
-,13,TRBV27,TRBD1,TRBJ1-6,CASRDRVFSPLHF,TGTGCCAGCCGGGACAGGGTTTTTTCACCCCTCCACTTT
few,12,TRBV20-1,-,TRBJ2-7,CSASNRVNEQYF,TGCAGTGCTAGCAACAGGGTCAACGAGCAGTACTTC
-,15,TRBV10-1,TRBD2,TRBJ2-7,CASSESGLAGYEQYF,TGCGCCAGCAGTGAGTCCGGACTAGCGGGGTACGAGCAGTACTTC
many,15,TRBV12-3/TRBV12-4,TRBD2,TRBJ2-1,CASRRSVAGLNEQFF,TGTGCCAGCAGGAGGTCGGTAGCGGGACTCAATGAGCAGTTCTTC
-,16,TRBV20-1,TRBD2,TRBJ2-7,CSAGGRGRTRDYEQYF,TGCAGTGCTGGCGGACGGGGCAGGACTAGAGACTACGAGCAGTACTTC
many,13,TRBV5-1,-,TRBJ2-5,CASSVTRGETQYF,TGCGCCAGCAGCGTAACCAGGGGTGAGACCCAGTACTTC
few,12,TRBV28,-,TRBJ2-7,CASKRGNDEQYF,TGTGCCAGCAAACGGGGGAACGACGAGCAGTACTTC
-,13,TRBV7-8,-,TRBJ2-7,CASSRSGSHERYF,TGTGCCAGCAGTCGTAGCGGATCCCACGAGCGGTACTTC
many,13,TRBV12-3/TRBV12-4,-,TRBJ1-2,CASSKDRIYGYTF,TGTGCCAGCAGCAAGGACAGAATCTATGGCTACACCTTC
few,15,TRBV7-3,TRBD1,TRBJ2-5,CASSSQGAPWETQYF,TGTGCCAGCAGCTCCCAGGGGGCGCCCTGGGAGACCCAGTACTTC
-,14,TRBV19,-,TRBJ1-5,CASSPFDSNQPQHF,TGTGCCAGTAGCCCCTTTGACAGCAATCAGCCCCAGCATTTT
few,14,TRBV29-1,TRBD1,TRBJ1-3,CSILGGRTGNTIYF,TGCAGCATCCTAGGGGGCCGAACTGGAAACACCATATATTTT
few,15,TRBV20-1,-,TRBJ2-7,CSARDEGRGGNEQYF,TGCAGTGCTAGAGATGAGGGAAGGGGCGGTAACGAGCAGTACTTC
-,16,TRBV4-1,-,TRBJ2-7,CASSQVGGPTTYEQYF,TGCGCCAGCAGCCAAGTGGGGGGCCCTACAACCTACGAGCAGTACTTC
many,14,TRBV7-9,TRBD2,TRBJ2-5,CASSPATSRETQYF,TGTGCCAGCAGCCCAGCGACTAGCCGCGAGACCCAGTACTTC
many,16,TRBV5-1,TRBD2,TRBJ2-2,CASAPRAAGVAGELFF,TGCGCCAGCGCGCCAAGAGCAGCGGGAGTTGCCGGGGAGCTGTTTTTT
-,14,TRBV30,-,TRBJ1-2,CAWRGPGTGHGYTF,TGTGCCTGGAGGGGCCCTGGTACGGGACATGGCTACACCTTC
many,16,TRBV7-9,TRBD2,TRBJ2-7,CASSLVLGGSSYEQYF,TGTGCCAGCAGCTTAGTTCTCGGCGGGAGCTCCTACGAGCAGTACTTC
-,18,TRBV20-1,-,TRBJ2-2,CSASNLKAGLANTGELFF,TGCAGTGCTAGTAACCTTAAAGCGGGCCTAGCGAACACCGGGGAGCTGTTTTTT
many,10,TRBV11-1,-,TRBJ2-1,CASAYDEQFF,TGTGCCAGCGCATACGATGAGCAGTTCTTC
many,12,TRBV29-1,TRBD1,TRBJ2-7,CSVSRDRDEQYF,TGCAGCGTGTCCCGGGACAGGGACGAGCAGTACTTC
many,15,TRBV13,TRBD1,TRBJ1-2,CASSHRGDLSYGYTF,TGTGCCAGCAGTCACAGGGGGGACCTGTCCTATGGCTACACCTTC